The 19 T cell receptor beta chains given below trace back to one sample, sequenced in a study of identical twins. TCRdb itself ran the 5' RACE reads through MiXCR, one entry per CDR3 protein. The sample records roughly 230,000 distinct CDR3 sequences, about 9% being singletons. This sample also belongs to another study, concerning yellow fever vaccine responses in identical twins.

The sample was CD8+ T cells sorted from blood. The source is a woman under 30 in good health.

This clonotype was counted ten times or more. The chain is built from TRBV27 and TRBJ2-1; no firm D call. The V end was cut by 6 bases, the J end by 5 bases, with 11 bases between. The CDR3 sequence is 13 residues long. Germline V gives CDR1 MNHEY, CDR2 SMNVEV (reference sequence). CDR3 DNA: TGTGCCAGCAGCCTCGCAAATGACAATGAGCAGTTCTTC. Its translation: CASSLANDNEQFF.

The chain links TRBV4-1 to TRBJ2-7; possibly TRBD2 for D (5 bases). This CDR3 contains 13 residues. Per germline, CDR1 MGHRA and CDR2 YSYEKL. V lost 1 base and J 6 bases, leaving 10 bases between the germline ends. CDR3 coding DNA: TGCGCCAGCAGCCAAGCGGAGGATCGCGAGCAGTACTTC. Translation gives CASSQAEDREQYF.

This clonotype was detected a few times. The gene calls are TRBV7-9 and TRBJ2-4; 8 bases are a match to TRBD2. Germline CDR1 SEHNR, CDR2 FQNEAQ (reference sequence). The CDR3 has 17 amino acids. V lost 4 bases to trimming and J lost 0 bases; unmatched junction nucleotides: 8. The CDR3 here is CASSSSGTSVAKNIQYF. The DNA of the CDR3 is TGTGCCAGCAGCTCATCCGGGACTAGTGTAGCCAAAAACATTCAGTACTTC.

This clonotype turned up a few times. V gene TRBV12-3 or TRBV12-4 combines with J gene TRBJ1-4; 9 bases agree with TRBD1. This CDR3 comprises 14 residues. V trimming: 5 bases; J trimming: 10 bases; junction bases outside the gene matches: 8. CDR3 DNA sequence: TGTGCCAGCAGTGAGGAGGGACAGGGAGGAAAACTGTTTTTT. Protein product: CASSEEGQGGKLFF.

This clonotype has a count of ten or more. The chain joins TRBV29-1 to TRBJ2-1; 7 bases are a match to TRBD1. V shed 4 bases and J 0 bases; nucleotides not matched to a gene: 12. Looked up from germline, CDR1 is SQVTM and CDR2 is ANQGSEA. CDR3 length: 17 residues. This CDR3 reads CSVVEPNRGTSYNEQFF. The CDR3 coding sequence is TGCAGCGTTGTTGAACCAAACAGGGGAACCTCCTACAATGAGCAGTTCTTC.

This clonotype was seen many times. The chain uses TRBV15 and TRBJ1-6; D gene unclear. This CDR3 contains 15 residues. Trimming took off 3 bases at V and 6 bases at J, with 12 bases between the two ends. CDR1 is LNHNV and CDR2 is YYDKDF in the germline V gene (reference sequence). CDR3 nucleotide sequence: TGTGCCACCAGCAGCCCCTCGGAGTTTAATTCACCCCTCCACTTT. It specifies CATSSPSEFNSPLHF. The whole variable domain, remainder taken from reference TRBV15 and TRBJ1-6, is DAMVIQNPRYQVTQFGKPVTLSCSQTLNHNVMYWYQQKSSQAPKLLFHYYDKDFNNEADTPDNFQSRRPNTSFCFLDIRSPGLGDTAMYLCATSSPSEFNSPLHFGNGTRLTVT.

This chain links TRBV2 with TRBJ1-2, with D uncertain. The CDR3 has 15 residues. With 8 bases removed from V and 1 base from J, the gap between germline ends came to 17 bases. CDR1 and CDR2 (germline): SNHLY, FYNNEI. The CDR3 spells CASGVRPGDNYGYTF. The CDR3 nucleotides read TGTGCCAGCGGTGTAAGACCAGGAGATAACTATGGCTACACCTTC.

This clonotype has a handful of counts. The CDR3 loop reads CASSSRDGARETQYF. The CDR3 nucleotides are TGTGCCAGCAGCAGCCGGGACGGTGCCAGGGAGACCCAGTACTTC. The chain links TRBV11-2 to TRBJ2-5, with D possibly called TRBD1 or TRBD2 (5 bases each). The CDR3 length is 15 residues. From germline, CDR1 is SGHAT and CDR2 FQNNGV. The V and J ends lost 5 bases and 5 bases respectively, with 18 bases between them.

The chain carries TRBV6-1 and TRBJ2-7; TRBD2 is a possible D gene (7 bases). CDR3 length: 15 residues. Trimming took 7 bases from V and 0 from J, leaving 16 bases between them. The germline V gene has CDR1 MNHNS and CDR2 SASEGT. The CDR3 protein is CASTKGGGPSYEQYF. DNA of the CDR3: TGTGCCAGCACCAAGGGGGGAGGGCCCTCCTACGAGCAGTACTTC.

This clonotype came up many times. The chain couples TRBV29-1 to TRBJ1-1, with D possibly TRBD1 on 5 matching bases. Germline CDR1 reads SQVTM; CDR2 reads ANQGSEA. The V end was cut by 3 bases, the J end by 7 bases, with 21 bases between. The CDR3 sequence is 15 residues long. The CDR3: CSVDFGRGGRSEAFF. CDR3 sequence (DNA): TGCAGCGTTGATTTCGGTCGGGGGGGGAGGAGTGAAGCTTTCTTT. Supplemented by reference TRBV29-1 and TRBJ1-1, the full variable domain reads SAVISQKPSRDICQRGTSLTIQCQVDSQVTMMFWYRQQPGQSLTLIATANQGSEATYESGFVIDKFPISRPNLTFSTLTVSNMSPEDSSIYLCSVDFGRGGRSEAFFGQGTRLTVV.

The chain joins TRBV3-1 to TRBJ2-5; D not resolved. Germline V lookup: CDR1 LGHDT, CDR2 YNNKEL (reference sequence). Trimming took 3 bases from V and 7 from J, leaving 18 bases between them. This CDR3 has 15 amino acids. CDR3 coding DNA: TGTGCCAGCAGCCAGCCCACCCCCACAAGAGGGACCCAGTACTTC. Translation: CASSQPTPTRGTQYF.

This chain uses TRBV28 with TRBJ2-5; 15 bases line up with TRBD2. CDR1 is MDHEN and CDR2 is SYDVKM in the germline V gene. Trimming removed 5 bases from V and 1 base from J; junction bases left unmatched: 8. This CDR3 comprises 18 residues. CDR3 in amino acids: CASSTGLAGGPPQETQYF. CDR3 nucleotides: TGTGCCAGCAGTACTGGACTAGCGGGGGGGCCCCCCCAAGAGACCCAGTACTTC.

The sample holds many counts of this clonotype. V is TRBV9 and J is TRBJ2-7; 9 bases align to TRBD1. From germline, CDR1 is SGDLS and CDR2 YYNGEE. V was pared by 3 bases and J by 4 bases, with 5 bases of the junction left unmatched. CDR3 length equals 14 residues. The CDR3 bases are TGTGCCAGCAGCGACACCGGGACAGGGTACGAGCAGTACTTC. As protein: CASSDTGTGYEQYF. Full variable domain (outside the CDR3, taken from reference TRBV9 and TRBJ2-7): DSGVTQTPKHLITATGQRVTLRCSPRSGDLSVYWYQQSLDQGLQFLIQYYNGEERAKGNILERFSAQQFPDLHSELNLSSLELGDSALYFCASSDTGTGYEQYFGPGTRLTVT.

In this sample, this clonotype turned up many times. This rearrangement joins TRBV20-1 to TRBJ2-3, with TRBD2 identical over 7 bases. The CDR3 sequence is 14 residues long. V dropped 6 bases and J dropped 3; count of bases not matched to a gene: 9. Germline CDR1 and CDR2: DFQATT and SNEGSKA (reference sequence). The CDR3 reads CSASGMGWTDTQYF. In DNA, the CDR3 is TGCAGTGCGAGCGGGATGGGGTGGACAGATACGCAGTATTTT.

This clonotype showed up just a few times. The V gene is TRBV7-9, the J gene TRBJ2-7, with D possibly TRBD2 on 5 matching bases. This CDR3 contains 13 residues. Per the germline V gene, CDR1 is SEHNR and CDR2 is FQNEAQ (reference sequence). Trimming removed 1 base from V and 5 bases from J, with 9 bases in between. The CDR3 DNA follows: TGTGCCAGCAGCTTAGTACACGGGGACGAGCAGTACTTC. This encodes CASSLVHGDEQYF.

This clonotype was seen at least ten times. The chain is built from TRBV6-2 or TRBV6-3 and TRBJ2-7, with D possibly being TRBD2 (6 bases). The germline V and J ends were trimmed by 1 base and 2 bases, with 15 bases remaining between them. Germline V CDR1 and CDR2: MNHEY, SVGEGT. The CDR3 length is 16 residues. CDR3 DNA sequence: TGTGCCAGCAGTTACTTCCCCCAAGTAGCGGCCTACGAGCAGTACTTC. Its protein product is CASSYFPQVAAYEQYF.

This clonotype was observed a few times. The rearrangement links TRBV7-2 to TRBJ2-1, with TRBD2 identical over 11 bases. Germline values: CDR1 SGHTA, CDR2 FQGNSA. CDR3 length equals 16 residues. With V trimmed by 4 bases and J by 5 bases, 7 bases remained unmatched. CDR3 coding DNA: TGTGCCAGCAGCTGGGCGACTAGCGGGACTGACAATGAGCAGTTCTTC. Its protein is CASSWATSGTDNEQFF. Combining the CDR3 with reference TRBV7-2 and TRBJ2-1 gives the whole variable domain GAGVSQSPSNKVTEKGKDVELRCDPISGHTALYWYRQSLGQGLEFLIYFQGNSAPDKSGLPSDRFSAERTGGSVSTLTIQRTQQEDSAVYLCASSWATSGTDNEQFFGPGTRLTVL.

CDR3 nucleotides: TGTGCCAGCAGTGAACGCGTTCCAGATACGCAGTATTTT. It specifies CASSERVPDTQYF. The gene calls are TRBV25-1 and TRBJ2-3; D ambiguous. CDR1 and CDR2 from the germline V gene are MGHDK and SYGVNS. The CDR3 is 13 residues long. V lost 2 bases and J 4 bases, leaving 7 bases between the germline ends.

J is TRBJ2-7 and V is TRBV4-2, with 7 positions matching TRBD2. Germline-derived CDR1 and CDR2 are LGHNA and YNFKEQ. This CDR3 comprises 15 residues. J gave up 3 bases and V 0 bases, and 5 bases lay outside the gene matches. The CDR3 DNA reads TGTGCCAGCAGCCAAGAGCGGGAGAAGGACTACGAGCAGTACTTC. Its protein product is CASSQEREKDYEQYF.